This entry is about one T cell receptor (beta chain). This clonotype appeared many times. It lacks a known antigen. It has no much larger one-base neighbor in the sample; base qualities were not kept. The sample originates from a study of naive and memory T cell subsets (dated by TCRdb to 2016 to 2017). As for the study more broadly: The study applied an open-source, UMI-based TCR alpha and beta sequencing pipeline to sorted naive and memory peripheral blood T cell subsets. The results of the functional CMV T cell responses matched the IgG serology results in every case. RNA was DNase-treated and reverse transcribed with TCR constant-region primers, mostly using SuperScript III. Study-wide conclusions, independent of this receptor: TCR abundance followed a power law whose exponent differed between naive and memory subsets but was consistent across the three individuals. The repertoire findings for the naive and memory subsets could not be validated against a ground truth, as none was available. In both CD4 and CD8 cells, the Gini index increased while Shannon and inverse Simpson diversity decreased from naive through CM, EM and EMRA. Clonotypes were defined as single alpha or beta chain sequences, not paired alpha/beta receptors. RNA-based TCR counts may be influenced by expression changes linked to T cell activation and differentiation. A few larger clonotypes were present in naive repertoires, especially CD8 naive repertoires, and these clonotypes were possibly memory cells re-expressing CD45RA. Once error correction was done, more than 95% of naive TCR sequences showed up just once, which made the naive abundance distributions much steeper than those of the memory subsets.

The library came from UMI-ligation and nested PCR. The beta constant-region primer was an equimolar mix of two oligonucleotides covering both TRBC1 and TRBC2. The ligated cDNA went through four rounds of PCR with nested alpha and beta constant-region primers together with the SP2 primer. A single-stranded oligonucleotide carrying the SP2 primer and a 12-nucleotide UMI was ligated to the 3' end of the cDNA by T4 RNA ligase 1. The ligation reaction was kept at 16 degrees C for about 18-25 hours. PCR2 was typically performed as a SYBR Green qPCR and was stopped at a predetermined threshold so that over-amplification was prevented. All purifications after the first were performed with Agencourt AMPure XP magnetic beads. Library amounts were measured by Qubit and library quality was assessed on a TapeStation, where the main peak was expected at around 650 bp. The pooled libraries were sequenced on an Illumina MiSeq using v2 2x251 paired-end kits, which usually yielded roughly 1-2.2 million reads per sample. Each sample's library went into the pool at roughly 4.4 nM, and about 4.5-7% PhiX was added to help with cluster recognition. On the authors' methods: Decombinator assigned V and J genes to Demultiplexor-processed FASTQ reads by tag matching, allowing a single base-pair mismatch. By using UMIs, Collapsinator corrected both sequencing errors and the frequency errors caused by PCR heterogeneity. CDR3Translator translated TCRs and extracted CDR3s from the conserved cysteine to the FGXG phenylalanine, flagging non-productive sequences. Gini, Shannon entropy and inverse Simpson indices were calculated on repertoires that had been subsampled to equal numbers of UMI-defined TCRs. Clonotype abundance distributions were fitted to a power law by maximum likelihood within the linear range. Similar UMI counts, unique TCR numbers and clonal distributions were obtained with the pipeline and with MIGEC on one naive CD8 sample. One analysis removed from the naive repertoire any naive TCRs that were also found in any memory subset from the same donor. A set of some 7,600 CMV-associated CDR3 sequences, compiled from VDJdb and a published dataset, was used to search the repertoires. Clones were called with MiXCR by TCRdb after fastp trimmed the public reads at Q25, and only in-frame beta chains were retained. A single entry per CDR3 protein holds the most common genes and DNA from its merged rows. The authors' filters were not applied to this entry. The sample profile shows 80,000 to 95,000 distinct CDR3 sequences; around 9% of them were found once. The top ten hold roughly 1.2% of the sample.

From the second PCR step onward, the TCR alpha chain libraries and the TCR beta chain libraries were amplified separately. CMV status of each donor was established by measuring IFNgamma production from CD4+ T cells after fresh PBMCs were stimulated overnight with CMV viral lysate. CD4 T cells were positively selected using Miltenyi beads, after which CD8 T cells were positively selected from the CD4-negative fraction. Cells were stained for CD3, CD4, CD8, CD45RA, CD27 and a live/dead dye and were sorted on a BD Aria II into four subsets based on CD45RA and CD27. Blood came from a few healthy volunteers, each fractionated into CD4 and CD8 T cells and then into four differentiation subsets. About 110 ml of peripheral blood was collected from each donor, and PBMC were isolated from the blood using Ficoll-Paque PLUS density-gradient centrifugation. Sorted cells were lysed in RLT buffer, and RNA was extracted with a Qiagen RNeasy kit and stored at -80°C.

Via the germline V gene, CDR1 is LGHNA and CDR2 YNFKEQ. The CDR3 has 13 amino acids, counting the end cysteine and phenylalanine. Here the CDR3 DNA is all that survives: 39 bases in frame from base 1. The junction carries 7 bases between V and J, which are trimmed by 0 bases and 4 bases respectively. The receptor comes from a human donor in good health. Rearrangement joined TRBV4-2 to TRBJ2-7, with TRBD2 tentatively as D gene (5 bases match). The sequenced sample was naive CD8+ T cells from blood. Read against the paper, the sample's cell subset or site label means: naive T cells, CD45RA high CD27+. The CDR3 corresponds to CASSQERTYEQYF. At the DNA level, the sequence is TGTGCCAGCAGCCAAGAACGGACTTACGAGCAGTACTTC.